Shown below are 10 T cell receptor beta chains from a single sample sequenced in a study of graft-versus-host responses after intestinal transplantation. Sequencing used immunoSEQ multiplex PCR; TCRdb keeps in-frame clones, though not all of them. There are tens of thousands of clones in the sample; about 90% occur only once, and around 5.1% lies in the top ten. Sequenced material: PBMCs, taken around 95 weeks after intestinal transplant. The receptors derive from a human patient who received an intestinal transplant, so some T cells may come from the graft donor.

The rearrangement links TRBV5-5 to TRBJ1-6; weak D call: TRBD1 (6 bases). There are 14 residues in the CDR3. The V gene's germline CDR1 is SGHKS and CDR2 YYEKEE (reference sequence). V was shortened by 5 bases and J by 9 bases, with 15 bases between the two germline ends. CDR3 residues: CASRSGTISSPLHF. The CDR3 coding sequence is TGTGCCAGCAGGTCCGGGACAATTAGTTCACCCCTCCACTTT.

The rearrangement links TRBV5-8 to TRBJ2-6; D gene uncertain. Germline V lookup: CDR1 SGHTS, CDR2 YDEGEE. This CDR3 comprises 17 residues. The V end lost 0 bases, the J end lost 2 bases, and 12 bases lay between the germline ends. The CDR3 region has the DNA TGTGCCAGCAGCTTGGGTAGACACCTAACTGGGGCCAACGTCCTGACTTTC. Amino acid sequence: CASSLGRHLTGANVLTF.

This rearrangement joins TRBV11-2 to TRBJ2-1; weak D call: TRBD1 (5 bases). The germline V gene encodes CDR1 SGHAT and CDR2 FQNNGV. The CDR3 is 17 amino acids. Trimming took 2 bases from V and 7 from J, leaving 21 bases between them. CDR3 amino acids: CASSLIQIGTGGNEQFF. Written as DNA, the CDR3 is TGTGCCAGCAGCTTAATTCAGATCGGAACAGGTGGAAATGAGCAGTTCTTC.

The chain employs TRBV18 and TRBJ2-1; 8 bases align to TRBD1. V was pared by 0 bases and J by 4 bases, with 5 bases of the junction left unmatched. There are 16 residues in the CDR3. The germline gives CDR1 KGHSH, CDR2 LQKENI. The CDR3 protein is CASSPPRQGAYNEQFF. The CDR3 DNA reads TGTGCCAGCTCACCACCAAGGCAGGGGGCGTACAATGAGCAGTTCTTC.

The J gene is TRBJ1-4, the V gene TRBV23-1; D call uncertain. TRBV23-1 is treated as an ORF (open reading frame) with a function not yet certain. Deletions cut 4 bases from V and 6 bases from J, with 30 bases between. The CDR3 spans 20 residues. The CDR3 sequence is CASSRSQLIPRYFYDEKLFF. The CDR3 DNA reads TGCGCCAGCAGTCGCTCCCAATTAATTCCCCGATATTTTTATGATGAAAAACTGTTTTTT.

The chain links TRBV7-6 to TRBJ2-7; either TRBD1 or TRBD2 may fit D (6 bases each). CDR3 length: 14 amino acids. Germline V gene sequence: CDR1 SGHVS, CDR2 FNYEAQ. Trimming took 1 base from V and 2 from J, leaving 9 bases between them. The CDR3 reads CASSLGGAAYEQYF. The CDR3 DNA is TGTGCCAGCAGCTTAGGGGGGGCCGCCTACGAGCAGTACTTC.

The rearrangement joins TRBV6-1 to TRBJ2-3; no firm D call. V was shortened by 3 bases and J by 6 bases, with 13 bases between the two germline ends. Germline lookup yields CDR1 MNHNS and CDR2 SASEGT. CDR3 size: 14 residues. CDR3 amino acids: CASSEGLPGDTQYF. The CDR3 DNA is TGTGCCAGCAGTGAGGGCCTGCCCGGGGATACGCAGTATTTT.

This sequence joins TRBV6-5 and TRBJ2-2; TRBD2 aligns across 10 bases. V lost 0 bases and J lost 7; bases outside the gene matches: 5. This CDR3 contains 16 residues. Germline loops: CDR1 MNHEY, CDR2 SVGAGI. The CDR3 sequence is CASSYSLAGGRGELFF. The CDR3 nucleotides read TGTGCCAGCAGTTACTCATTAGCGGGGGGTCGCGGGGAGCTGTTTTTT.

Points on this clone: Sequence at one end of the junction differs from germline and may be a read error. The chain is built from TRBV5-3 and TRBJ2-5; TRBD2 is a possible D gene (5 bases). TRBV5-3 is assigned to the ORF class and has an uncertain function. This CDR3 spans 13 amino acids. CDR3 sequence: CASSYPRGETQYF. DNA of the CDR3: TGTGCCAGCAGCTATCCTCGAGGGGAGACCCAGTACTTC.

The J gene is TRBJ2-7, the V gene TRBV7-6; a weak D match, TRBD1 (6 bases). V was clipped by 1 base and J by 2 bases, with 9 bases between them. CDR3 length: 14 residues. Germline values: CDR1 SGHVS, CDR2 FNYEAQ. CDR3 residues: CASSLGTGTYEQYF. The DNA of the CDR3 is TGTGCCAGCAGCTTAGGAACAGGGACCTACGAGCAGTACTTC.